What follows are 24 T cell receptor beta chains derived from one specimen sequenced in a study of graft-versus-host responses after intestinal transplantation (dated by TCRdb to about 2021). Read against the paper, the sample's time point label means: cells obtained before transplantation from donor or recipient. The library relied on the immunoSEQ multiplex PCR assay. TCRdb retrieved this table from immuneACCESS and kept in-frame rearrangements only. Not all clones are present; in checked studies, unresolved V genes account for under half, and no reason is known for the remainder. Across this sample there are under 90,000 clones, with approximately 90% seen only once. The ten largest clones represent approximately 0.35% of the sample. These receptors lack a known antigen. The source was unstimulated CD4+ T cells sorted from spleen or lymph node cells, collected before transplant. The receptors were sampled from a human donor who was the organ donor for an intestinal transplant.

The rearrangement joins TRBV9 to TRBJ1-4; the match to TRBD1 covers 8 bases. J lost 5 bases, V lost 2 bases, and 5 bases had no gene match. The CDR3 length is 15 residues. The germline gives CDR1 SGDLS, CDR2 YYNGEE. The CDR3 is CASSVGQGLNEKLFF. DNA for the CDR3: TGTGCCAGCAGCGTCGGACAGGGCCTAAATGAAAAACTGTTTTTT.

The chain is built from TRBV30 and TRBJ2-4, with 11 bases fitting TRBD2. CDR3 length equals 13 residues. J was trimmed by 6 bases and V by 5 bases; bases with no gene match: 3. Germline V lookup: CDR1 GTSNPN, CDR2 SVGIG (reference sequence). This chain's CDR3 is CAWRTSGRNIQYF. CDR3 DNA sequence: TGTGCCTGGCGAACTAGCGGGAGAAACATTCAGTACTTC.

The chain combines TRBV6-1 with TRBJ2-7; tentative D call: TRBD1 (6 bases). The CDR3 contains 15 residues. Germline lookup yields CDR1 MNHNS and CDR2 SASEGT. Trimming took 7 bases from V and 0 from J, leaving 16 bases between them. CDR3 in DNA: TGTGCCAGCAACAAACACAGGGAGAGCTCCTACGAGCAGTACTTC. Amino acid sequence: CASNKHRESSYEQYF.

The table lists this clone with a count of one. V gene TRBV19 combines with J gene TRBJ2-1; the match to TRBD1 covers 9 bases. The V gene's germline CDR1 is LNHDA and CDR2 SQIVND (reference sequence). Losses at the gene ends were 4 bases for V and 3 bases for J; bases not matched to a gene: 10. CDR3 size: 17 residues. In DNA, the CDR3 is TGTGCCAGTAGTAACCCCGGGACAGGGCAGAACTACAATGAGCAGTTCTTC. Protein product: CASSNPGTGQNYNEQFF.

The chain links TRBV28 to TRBJ1-5; D remains unclear. Germline CDR1 is MDHEN and CDR2 is SYDVKM. With 5 bases removed from V and 11 bases from J, the gap between germline ends came to 10 bases. The CDR3 extends over 11 amino acids. The CDR3 coding sequence is TGTGCCAGCAGTACCCCCCGGGCCCAGCATTTT. As protein: CASSTPRAQHF.

The chain recombines TRBV6-1 with TRBJ1-3; 7 nucleotides align to TRBD1. The germline V gene encodes CDR1 MNHNS and CDR2 SASEGT. This CDR3 has 14 amino acids. J was trimmed by 4 bases and V by 7 bases; bases with no gene match: 7. CDR3: CASNTGAEGNTIYF. CDR3 DNA sequence: TGTGCCAGCAACACAGGGGCCGAGGGAAACACCATATATTTT.

V and J are TRBV7-2 and TRBJ2-7; TRBD2 might be the D (6 bases). Trimming left V 1 base short and J 5 bases short, with 15 bases between. The germline gives CDR1 SGHTA, CDR2 FQGNSA. This CDR3 has 15 amino acids. The CDR3: CASSLGDSGGNEQYF. The CDR3 region has the DNA TGTGCCAGCAGCTTAGGGGACTCCGGGGGAAACGAGCAGTACTTC.

V is TRBV11-2 and J is TRBJ1-2; D gene ambiguous. Per germline, CDR1 SGHAT and CDR2 FQNNGV. This CDR3 has 14 residues. The V end was cut by 0 bases, the J end by 14 bases, with 19 bases between. CDR3 bases: TGTGCCAGCAGCTTAGATCTTATCAACAGAGCCGAAACCTTC. Its translation is CASSLDLINRAETF. Supplemented by reference TRBV11-2 and TRBJ1-2, the full variable domain reads EAGVAQSPRYKIIEKRQSVAFWCNPISGHATLYWYQQILGQGPKLLIQFQNNGVVDDSQLPKDRFSAERLKGVDSTLKIQPAKLEDSAVYLCASSLDLINRAETFGSGTRLTVV.

The rearrangement joins TRBV18 to TRBJ2-7; 7 nucleotides match TRBD2. CDR1 and CDR2 from the germline V gene are KGHSH and LQKENI. The CDR3 contains 14 residues. The J segment lost 7 bases and the V segment lost 1 base, leaving 7 bases of the junction unmatched. Here the CDR3 reads CASSPRAGPGEQYF. The CDR3 DNA is TGTGCCAGCTCACCACGAGCGGGACCTGGGGAGCAGTACTTC. Full variable domain (rest looked up from reference TRBV18 and TRBJ2-7): NAGVMQNPRHLVRRRGQEARLRCSPMKGHSHVYWYRQLPEEGLKFMVYLQKENIIDESGMPKERFSAEFPKEGPSILRIQQVVRGDSAAYFCASSPRAGPGEQYFGPGTRLTVT.

CDR3 coding DNA: TGTGCCAGCAGTAGACAGGGGGCGGCTGGAAACACCATATATTTT. Translation: CASSRQGAAGNTIYF. The chain recombines TRBV6-5 with TRBJ1-3; 10 bases are shared with TRBD1. CDR3 length equals 15 residues. The germline V gene encodes CDR1 MNHEY and CDR2 SVGAGI. V lost 5 bases and J lost 2; bases outside the gene matches: 3.

The chain links TRBV5-1 to TRBJ2-3; 10 bases are shared with TRBD2. This CDR3 comprises 19 residues. CDR1 is SGHRS, CDR2 YFSETQ, per germline. The ends lost 0 bases at V and 1 base at J; junction bases unmatched: 11. As DNA, the CDR3 is TGCGCCAGCAGCTTGGGACTTCTTAGGACTAGCGGTCGCACAGATACGCAGTATTTT. Its protein product is CASSLGLLRTSGRTDTQYF.

About this clone itself: The junction differs from germline at one of its ends, possibly a read error. The J gene is TRBJ1-2, the V gene TRBV15; D possibly corresponds to TRBD1 (5 bases). Germline assignment: CDR1 LNHNV and CDR2 YYDKDF (reference sequence). The CDR3 runs 16 residues. CDR3 loop: CATSRERRTTGDRTDF. Here the CDR3 DNA reads TGTGCCACCAGCAGAGAGCGGCGTACAACAGGCGATCGTACCGACTTC.

The table lists this clone with a count of one. In nucleotides, the CDR3 is TGTGCCAGCAGCGTAGCGGGGGGGCTCGGTGAAAAACTGTTTTTT. Amino acids: CASSVAGGLGEKLFF. V usage is TRBV9 and J usage is TRBJ1-4; a weak D match, TRBD1 (6 bases). Germline V gene data show CDR1 as SGDLS and CDR2 as YYNGEE. Trimming cost V 0 bases and J 7 bases, with 13 bases left between them. The CDR3 has 15 amino acids.

The chain recombines TRBV5-4 with TRBJ1-6; D call uncertain. Germline V gives CDR1 SGHNT, CDR2 YYREEE (reference sequence). V lost 3 bases, J lost 0 bases, and 16 bases lay in between. CDR3 length: 18 residues. Written as DNA, the CDR3 is TGTGCCAGCAGCTCTCAAGGAGGGAAGAGCTCCTATAATTCACCCCTCCACTTT. Its translation: CASSSQGGKSSYNSPLHF.

In the case of this clone: Lacking the conserved final phenylalanine or tryptophan, this CDR3 likely reflects a read error. The chain is built from TRBV28 and TRBJ2-3, with 9 bases lining up with TRBD1. V was pared by 6 bases and J by 5 bases, with 6 bases of the junction left unmatched. CDR1 and CDR2 (germline): MDHEN, SYDVKM. The CDR3 extends over 14 amino acids. DNA of the CDR3: TGTGCCAGCAGACCGGGACAGGGAGAAGATACGCAGTATTCT. The encoded protein is CASRPGQGEDTQYS.

The genes are TRBV6-5 and TRBJ2-1; 11 nucleotides line up with TRBD2. The CDR3 covers 16 residues. CDR1 is MNHEY, CDR2 SVGAGI, per germline. J gave up 3 bases and V 0 bases, and 1 base lay outside the gene matches. The CDR3 nucleotides read TGTGCCAGCAGTTACTCCGGGACTAGCGGCTACAATGAGCAGTTCTTC. Translated: CASSYSGTSGYNEQFF.

The chain uses TRBV6-5 and TRBJ1-1, with TRBD1 matching over 8 bases. Germline V gene data show CDR1 as MNHEY and CDR2 as SVGAGI. CDR3 length: 14 residues. The V segment lost 2 bases and the J segment 6 bases; nucleotides outside the gene matches: 5. Written as DNA, the CDR3 is TGTGCCAGCAGTTACGTGACAGGGGAGGCTGAAGCTTTCTTT. Translated: CASSYVTGEAEAFF.

This rearrangement joins TRBV6-5 to TRBJ2-7, with TRBD2 identical over 13 bases. The junction had 4 bases not matched to a gene; V was cut back by 5 bases and J by 3 bases. The CDR3 length is 15 residues. Germline values: CDR1 MNHEY, CDR2 SVGAGI. This chain's CDR3 is CASSPWTSGSYEQYF. In nucleotides, the CDR3 is TGTGCCAGCAGTCCCTGGACTAGCGGGAGCTACGAGCAGTACTTC.

The CDR3 DNA reads TGTGCCAGCAGTTTGCCGAGACAGGGGGCTGGAAACACCATATATTTT. Protein sequence: CASSLPRQGAGNTIYF. V is TRBV28 and J is TRBJ1-3, with 9 bases lining up with TRBD1. CDR1 is MDHEN and CDR2 is SYDVKM in the germline V gene. The CDR3 consists of 16 residues. The V gene end was trimmed by 3 bases and the J gene end by 2 bases; junction bases not matched to a gene: 5.

The chain joins TRBV9 to TRBJ2-1, with D maybe TRBD2 (6 bases). The CDR3 contains 14 residues. Germline loops: CDR1 SGDLS, CDR2 YYNGEE. Between the trimmed V and J ends, which lost 0 bases and 9 bases, there was a span of 13 bases. The CDR3 coding sequence is TGTGCCAGCAGCGTAGGTGTCGGGGGTCTTGAGCAGTTCTTC. It is translated as CASSVGVGGLEQFF.

The gene calls are TRBV5-1 and TRBJ2-5, with TRBD2 identical over 12 bases. The CDR3 consists of 16 residues. CDR1 and CDR2 from the germline V gene are SGHRS and YFSETQ. The trim removed 3 bases at V and 2 bases at J, leaving 5 bases unmatched. CDR3 loop: CASSSTSGRTQETQYF. The CDR3 DNA reads as TGCGCCAGCAGCTCTACTAGCGGGAGGACTCAAGAGACCCAGTACTTC.

This chain connects TRBV6-5 to TRBJ1-1, with 7 bases that match TRBD1. The CDR3 sequence is 15 residues long. V lost 7 bases and J lost 6; bases outside the gene matches: 14. CDR1 is MNHEY, CDR2 SVGAGI, per germline. CDR3 DNA: TGTGCCAGCACCCCCAGACAGGGATCTAGGCCTGAAGCTTTCTTT. Translation gives CASTPRQGSRPEAFF.

This clone occurred once. This chain connects TRBV19 to TRBJ2-7; TRBD2 aligns across 11 bases. Trimming cost V 4 bases and J 2 bases; bases outside gene matches: 4. The CDR3 totals 15 residues. From germline, CDR1 is LNHDA and CDR2 SQIVND (reference sequence). DNA of the CDR3: TGTGCCAGTAGTACGGCTAGCGGGGGGACCTACGAGCAGTACTTC. The encoded protein is CASSTASGGTYEQYF.

Here the CDR3 reads CASSPSGGLGQPQHF. The CDR3 DNA is TGTGCCAGCAGCCCCTCCGGGGGGCTCGGTCAGCCCCAGCATTTT. The chain recombines TRBV11-1 with TRBJ1-5, with D maybe TRBD1 (6 bases). Trimming took off 5 bases at V and 6 bases at J, with 17 bases between the two ends. The CDR3 runs to 15 residues. The germline V gene has CDR1 SGHAT and CDR2 FQDESV (reference sequence).